Listed below are T cell receptor beta chains from one sample, sequenced in a study of T cells in narcolepsy. Some clones are missing from TCRdb's copy, which holds only in-frame ones; the method was immunoSEQ multiplex PCR. The table includes fewer than 35,000 clones, roughly 78% detected once. Input material: CD45RA- memory CD4+ T cells from PBMCs. The receptors come from a human donor with narcolepsy. The CDR3 runs from the conserved cysteine through the conserved F or W. D genes are given only for firm matches. For some rows the clone size is stated as once, few or many, or as a class when expanded; others skip it.

d_call: TRBD2
clone_size: few
v_call: TRBV11-2
j_call: TRBJ2-7
cdr3_aa: CASSYGLAGTYEQYF
cdr3_nt: TGTGCCAGCAGCTATGGACTAGCGGGAACCTACGAGCAGTACTTC

d_call: TRBD2
clone_size: -
v_call: TRBV5-6
j_call: TRBJ2-3
cdr3_aa: CASSLILAGAQGYTDTQYF
cdr3_nt: TGTGCCAGCAGCTTGATCCTAGCGGGGGCCCAGGGTTACACAGATACGCAGTATTTT

d_call: TRBD2
clone_size: -
v_call: TRBV18
j_call: TRBJ2-7
cdr3_aa: CASSPVGGSLSEQYF
cdr3_nt: TGTGCCAGCTCACCAGTGGGAGGGAGCCTTTCCGAGCAGTACTTC

d_call: TRBD2
clone_size: -
v_call: TRBV25-1
j_call: TRBJ2-2
cdr3_aa: CASSRGVLAGDTGELFF
cdr3_nt: TGTGCCAGCAGCCGAGGGGTGTTAGCGGGGGACACCGGGGAGCTGTTTTTT

d_call: -
clone_size: -
v_call: TRBV2
j_call: TRBJ1-5
cdr3_aa: CAASVGAEQPQHF
cdr3_nt: TGTGCCGCTTCTGTGGGGGCCGAACAGCCCCAGCATTTT

d_call: -
clone_size: -
v_call: TRBV6-1
j_call: TRBJ1-1
cdr3_aa: CASSGASVGSSLFEAFF
cdr3_nt: TGTGCCAGCAGTGGAGCCTCGGTGGGGAGCTCGCTCTTTGAAGCTTTCTTT

d_call: TRBD2
clone_size: -
v_call: TRBV2
j_call: TRBJ2-3
cdr3_aa: CASSNGLAGVDTQYF
cdr3_nt: TGTGCCAGCAGTAATGGACTAGCGGGAGTAGATACGCAGTATTTT

d_call: -
clone_size: -
v_call: TRBV18
j_call: TRBJ2-5
cdr3_aa: CASSPSRNQETQYF
cdr3_nt: TGTGCCAGCTCACCATCCAGAAACCAAGAGACCCAGTACTTC

d_call: -
clone_size: -
v_call: TRBV6-4
j_call: TRBJ2-5
cdr3_aa: CASSERSRQLLTEETQYF
cdr3_nt: TGTGCCAGCAGTGAAAGGTCAAGACAGCTCCTCACGGAGGAGACCCAGTACTTC

d_call: -
clone_size: few
v_call: TRBV6-1
j_call: TRBJ1-2
cdr3_aa: CASSDWRGSGGYGYTF
cdr3_nt: TGTGCCAGCAGTGATTGGAGAGGTTCCGGGGGCTATGGCTACACCTTC

d_call: -
clone_size: once
v_call: TRBV2
j_call: TRBJ2-7
cdr3_aa: CASRKTSLEQYF
cdr3_nt: TGTGCCAGCAGAAAAACCTCCCTCGAGCAGTACTTC

d_call: -
clone_size: -
v_call: TRBV5-1
j_call: TRBJ1-1
cdr3_aa: CASSLDRAGTEAFF
cdr3_nt: TGCGCCAGCAGCTTGGACAGGGCGGGCACTGAAGCTTTCTTT

d_call: -
clone_size: -
v_call: TRBV7-3
j_call: TRBJ2-5
cdr3_aa: CASSPSPPETQYF
cdr3_nt: TGTGCCAGCAGCCCCAGCCCCCCAGAGACCCAGTACTTC

d_call: TRBD1
clone_size: -
v_call: TRBV11-2
j_call: TRBJ2-2
cdr3_aa: CASSLVTGSGTGELFF
cdr3_nt: TGTGCCAGCAGCTTAGTGACAGGGTCTGGCACCGGGGAGCTGTTTTTT

d_call: -
clone_size: -
v_call: TRBV30
j_call: TRBJ2-7
cdr3_aa: CAWSVQSRYEQYF
cdr3_nt: TGTGCCTGGAGTGTACAGTCGCGCTACGAGCAGTACTTC

d_call: TRBD2
clone_size: medium-sized
v_call: TRBV2
j_call: TRBJ2-1
cdr3_aa: CASRAGGYNEQFF
cdr3_nt: TGTGCCAGCAGAGCGGGAGGGTACAATGAGCAGTTCTTC

d_call: TRBD2
clone_size: -
v_call: TRBV5-1
j_call: TRBJ2-2
cdr3_aa: CASSLAGGGGPTGELFF
cdr3_nt: TGCGCCAGCAGCTTGGCCGGAGGCGGGGGGCCCACCGGGGAGCTGTTTTTT

d_call: -
clone_size: -
v_call: TRBV15
j_call: TRBJ2-5
cdr3_aa: CATRAGPNYQETQYF
cdr3_nt: TGTGCCACCAGAGCCGGCCCTAATTACCAAGAGACCCAGTACTTC

d_call: -
clone_size: -
v_call: TRBV16
j_call: TRBJ1-3
cdr3_aa: CASSQARSSGNTIYF
cdr3_nt: TGTGCCAGCAGCCAAGCTCGCAGCTCTGGAAACACCATATATTTT

d_call: -
clone_size: -
v_call: TRBV11-2
j_call: TRBJ2-3
cdr3_aa: CASSLARSTDTQYF
cdr3_nt: TGTGCCAGCAGCTTGGCACGGAGCACAGATACGCAGTATTTT

d_call: -
clone_size: -
v_call: TRBV18
j_call: TRBJ1-1
cdr3_aa: CASSPPGLVGAFF
cdr3_nt: TGTGCCAGCTCACCACCGGGACTAGTCGGAGCTTTCTTT

d_call: -
clone_size: -
v_call: TRBV14
j_call: TRBJ1-1
cdr3_aa: CASSRIVYTEAFF
cdr3_nt: TGTGCCAGCAGCCGAATAGTGTACACTGAAGCTTTCTTT

d_call: -
clone_size: once
v_call: TRBV20-1
j_call: TRBJ1-1
cdr3_aa: CSAGGLTEAFF
cdr3_nt: TGCAGTGCTGGGGGACTCACTGAAGCTTTCTTT

d_call: -
clone_size: -
v_call: TRBV10-3
j_call: TRBJ2-7
cdr3_aa: CAISESLGASYEQYF
cdr3_nt: TGTGCCATCAGTGAGTCGTTAGGTGCTTCCTACGAGCAGTACTTC

d_call: TRBD1
clone_size: -
v_call: TRBV5-1
j_call: TRBJ1-1
cdr3_aa: CASSPDDRGLRNTEAFF
cdr3_nt: TGCGCCAGCAGCCCCGATGACAGGGGGCTTCGGAACACTGAAGCTTTCTTT

d_call: -
clone_size: few
v_call: TRBV7-9
j_call: TRBJ2-7
cdr3_aa: CASSFAGTHEQYF
cdr3_nt: TGTGCCAGCAGCTTTGCGGGGACCCACGAGCAGTACTTC

d_call: -
clone_size: -
v_call: TRBV29-1
j_call: TRBJ2-7
cdr3_aa: CSVRGFSVDEQYF
cdr3_nt: TGCAGTGTTCGGGGGTTCTCGGTGGACGAGCAGTACTTC

d_call: -
clone_size: once
v_call: TRBV9
j_call: TRBJ2-2
cdr3_aa: CASSVVPGTGELFF
cdr3_nt: TGTGCCAGCAGCGTAGTTCCGGGTACCGGGGAGCTGTTTTTT

d_call: TRBD2
clone_size: -
v_call: TRBV19
j_call: TRBJ2-7
cdr3_aa: CASGGLAGGEQYF
cdr3_nt: TGTGCCAGTGGCGGACTAGCGGGGGGCGAGCAGTACTTC

d_call: -
clone_size: -
v_call: TRBV25-1
j_call: TRBJ2-5
cdr3_aa: CASRRGARETQYF
cdr3_nt: TGTGCCAGCAGACGGGGGGCGCGGGAGACCCAGTACTTC

d_call: TRBD2
clone_size: -
v_call: TRBV5-1
j_call: TRBJ2-1
cdr3_aa: CASRIAGANEQFF
cdr3_nt: TGCGCCAGCCGGATAGCGGGAGCCAATGAGCAGTTCTTC

d_call: TRBD1
clone_size: -
v_call: TRBV12-5
j_call: TRBJ2-7
cdr3_aa: CASGALGTGIYEQYF
cdr3_nt: TGTGCTAGTGGTGCGCTGGGGACAGGCATCTACGAGCAGTACTTC

d_call: -
clone_size: -
v_call: TRBV14
j_call: TRBJ1-1
cdr3_aa: CASSPVRGGASVLAFF
cdr3_nt: TGTGCCAGCAGCCCCGTTCGAGGGGGGGCTTCGGTTCTCGCTTTCTTT

d_call: -
clone_size: -
v_call: TRBV21-1
j_call: TRBJ2-3
cdr3_aa: CASREVAGRTDTQYF
cdr3_nt: TGTGCCAGCAGAGAGGTAGCGGGCCGCACAGATACGCAGTATTTT

d_call: -
clone_size: -
v_call: TRBV11-1
j_call: TRBJ2-2
cdr3_aa: CASSSTTDTGELFF
cdr3_nt: TGTGCCAGCAGCTCAACAACGGACACCGGGGAGCTGTTTTTT

d_call: -
clone_size: -
v_call: TRBV5-6
j_call: TRBJ1-2
cdr3_aa: CASSLAGGLAYGYTF
cdr3_nt: TGTGCCAGCAGCTTGGCCGGGGGACTGGCCTATGGCTACACCTTC

d_call: TRBD2
clone_size: -
v_call: TRBV9
j_call: TRBJ2-1
cdr3_aa: CASSPLGRGYNEQFF
cdr3_nt: TGTGCCAGCAGCCCATTGGGGAGGGGCTACAATGAGCAGTTCTTC

d_call: -
clone_size: -
v_call: TRBV6-6
j_call: TRBJ1-2
cdr3_aa: CASLTGYGYTF
cdr3_nt: TGTGCCAGCTTGACGGGCTATGGCTACACCTTC

d_call: TRBD1
clone_size: -
v_call: TRBV6-6
j_call: TRBJ1-6
cdr3_aa: CASRRTGDDSPLHF
cdr3_nt: TGTGCCAGCAGGCGGACAGGGGACGATTCACCCCTCCACTTT

d_call: -
clone_size: -
v_call: TRBV13
j_call: TRBJ2-7
cdr3_aa: CASTLGGSEQYF
cdr3_nt: TGTGCCAGCACCTTGGGAGGTTCCGAGCAGTACTTC

d_call: -
clone_size: -
v_call: TRBV6-5
j_call: TRBJ2-5
cdr3_aa: CASKNREETQYF
cdr3_nt: TGTGCCAGCAAAAACAGGGAAGAGACCCAGTACTTC

d_call: TRBD2
clone_size: few
v_call: TRBV6-1
j_call: TRBJ2-1
cdr3_aa: CASSETAGGPGEFF
cdr3_nt: TGTGCCAGCAGTGAAACGGCGGGAGGGCCGGGTGAGTTCTTC

d_call: TRBD2
clone_size: -
v_call: TRBV19
j_call: TRBJ2-5
cdr3_aa: CASSDVAGGRETQYF
cdr3_nt: TGTGCCAGTAGTGACGTAGCGGGGGGTAGGGAGACCCAGTACTTC

d_call: -
clone_size: -
v_call: TRBV2
j_call: TRBJ1-1
cdr3_aa: CASILQEGGTEAFF
cdr3_nt: TGTGCCAGCATACTACAGGAAGGTGGCACTGAAGCTTTCTTT

d_call: TRBD1
clone_size: -
v_call: TRBV19
j_call: TRBJ1-2
cdr3_aa: CASSTDRWDYGYTF
cdr3_nt: TGTGCCAGTAGTACGGACAGGTGGGACTATGGCTACACCTTC

d_call: -
clone_size: few
v_call: TRBV28
j_call: TRBJ1-2
cdr3_aa: CASSSLTDSLGGYTF
cdr3_nt: TGTGCCAGCAGTTCCCTAACGGACAGCCTTGGGGGCTACACCTTC

d_call: TRBD1
clone_size: -
v_call: TRBV25-1
j_call: TRBJ1-2
cdr3_aa: CASSRGGLMNGYTF
cdr3_nt: TGTGCCAGCAGTAGAGGGGGCCTTATGAATGGCTACACCTTC

d_call: TRBD1
clone_size: -
v_call: TRBV29-1
j_call: TRBJ1-1
cdr3_aa: CSVRGTGVAEAFF
cdr3_nt: TGCAGCGTCCGAGGGACAGGGGTGGCTGAAGCTTTCTTT

d_call: -
clone_size: -
v_call: TRBV11-2
j_call: TRBJ2-7
cdr3_aa: CASSLAGVYYEQYF
cdr3_nt: TGTGCCAGCAGCTTAGCGGGGGTTTACTACGAGCAGTACTTC

d_call: TRBD2
clone_size: -
v_call: TRBV5-1
j_call: TRBJ2-1
cdr3_aa: CASSGGGGASYNEQFF
cdr3_nt: TGCGCCAGCAGCGGCGGCGGGGGGGCTTCCTACAATGAGCAGTTCTTC